This T cell receptor beta chain was found in a study of CD8+CD57+ T cells in acquired aplastic anemia. Study-level background: Mean DNA quantity obtained from sorted CD4+ and CD8+ cells was about 3.5 ug.

Points on this clonotype: The antigen is unknown.

Profiles of TCR beta VDJ and CDR3 were generated from a genomic DNA template. TCRdb called the reads again in MiXCR, with one record for every CDR3 protein. The sample consists of 250,000 to 300,000 distinct CDR3 sequences, around 60% of them appearing once. Overall study results and limits: Overlapping CD8+ CDR3 repertoires of patients and controls contained 25 to 35 shared sequences. Significant differences in CD8+ Simpson's diversity were not observed between patients and controls.

The CDR3 consists of 13 residues. Trimming left V 4 bases short and J 7 bases short, with 13 bases between. The V gene's germline CDR1 is SEHNR and CDR2 FQNEAQ (reference sequence). This rearrangement joins TRBV7-9 to TRBJ1-2, with D possibly being TRBD1 (6 bases). This TCR was recovered from a human donor with severe aplastic anemia or a healthy control (not recorded which). Specimen: sorted CD4+, CD8+, or CD8+CD57+ T cells (not recorded which) from PBMCs. The CDR3: CASSSVTGFGYTF. CDR3 bases: TGTGCCAGCAGCTCAGTCACAGGGTTTGGCTACACCTTC.